The rows below give T cell receptor beta chains drawn from one sample of a study of CD8+CD57+ T cells in acquired aplastic anemia. TCRdb fed the reads into MiXCR, producing one record per CDR3 protein. The repertoire holds some 170,000 distinct CDR3 sequences, with around 50% as singletons. The sequencing sample was made of sorted CD4+, CD8+, or CD8+CD57+ T cells (not recorded which) from PBMCs. The receptor set was obtained from a human donor with aplastic anemia. The CDR3 runs from the conserved cysteine through the conserved F or W. The D gene is left open where the match is weak. Part of the rows lack a size; the others show once, few, many or a class for expanded clones.

clone size: .; V gene: TRBV5-1; D gene: .; J gene: TRBJ1-1; CDR3 DNA: TGCGCCAGCAGCGGCTTAGGGGCCGTGAACACTGAAGCTTTCTTT; CDR3 protein: CASSGLGAVNTEAFF
clone size: .; V gene: TRBV30; D gene: TRBD2; J gene: TRBJ2-5; CDR3 DNA: TGTGCCTGGAGCGCCGGGACTAGTAGGGAGACCCAGTACTTC; CDR3 protein: CAWSAGTSRETQYF
clone size: many; V gene: TRBV19; D gene: .; J gene: TRBJ1-1; CDR3 DNA: TGTGCCAGTTCCCTCCGTAGGGGTATCGAAGCTTTCTTT; CDR3 protein: CASSLRRGIEAFF
clone size: many; V gene: TRBV2; D gene: .; J gene: TRBJ1-2; CDR3 DNA: TGTGCCAGCAGTCTTGCCGGGGGCGCGAGGTATGGCTACACCTTC; CDR3 protein: CASSLAGGARYGYTF
clone size: many; V gene: TRBV25-1; D gene: .; J gene: TRBJ2-7; CDR3 DNA: TGTGCCAGCATTGGGGAAGGCAACGAGCAGTACTTC; CDR3 protein: CASIGEGNEQYF
clone size: .; V gene: TRBV10-3; D gene: TRBD2; J gene: TRBJ2-7; CDR3 DNA: TGTGCCATCCGGACGACTAGCGGGGGGTTCGACGAGCAGTACTTC; CDR3 protein: CAIRTTSGGFDEQYF
clone size: many; V gene: TRBV2; D gene: TRBD1; J gene: TRBJ2-3; CDR3 DNA: TGTACCAGCAGCCGGGACAGGGGATCAACAGATACGCAGTATTTT; CDR3 protein: CTSSRDRGSTDTQYF
clone size: many; V gene: TRBV10-2; D gene: .; J gene: TRBJ1-5; CDR3 DNA: TGCGCCAGCAGTGATAGCCCCCCGGGCAATCAGCCCCAGCATTTT; CDR3 protein: CASSDSPPGNQPQHF
clone size: .; V gene: TRBV19; D gene: TRBD1; J gene: TRBJ2-7; CDR3 DNA: TGTGCCAGTAGTATCGACAGGGACTACGAGCAGTACTTC; CDR3 protein: CASSIDRDYEQYF
clone size: many; V gene: TRBV11-1; D gene: .; J gene: TRBJ2-7; CDR3 DNA: TGTGCCAGCAGCTTAGCACTCAAGTGGGAGCAGTACTTC; CDR3 protein: CASSLALKWEQYF
clone size: many; V gene: TRBV12-3/TRBV12-4; D gene: .; J gene: TRBJ1-5; CDR3 DNA: TGTGCCAGCAGCTCCGGGGGGGGCAATCAGCCCCAGCATTTT; CDR3 protein: CASSSGGGNQPQHF
clone size: .; V gene: TRBV29-1; D gene: .; J gene: TRBJ2-3; CDR3 DNA: TGCAGCGTTGAGGAGGGGGGCACAGATACGCAGTATTTT; CDR3 protein: CSVEEGGTDTQYF
clone size: few; V gene: TRBV18; D gene: .; J gene: TRBJ2-7; CDR3 DNA: TGTGCCAGCTCACCACTGGCAAAAACAGGGATGCCCAACGAGCAGTACTTC; CDR3 protein: CASSPLAKTGMPNEQYF
clone size: .; V gene: TRBV10-1; D gene: TRBD2; J gene: TRBJ2-2; CDR3 DNA: TGCGCCAGCACTAGCGGGAACACCGGGGAGCTGTTTTTT; CDR3 protein: CASTSGNTGELFF
clone size: many; V gene: TRBV2; D gene: .; J gene: TRBJ1-5; CDR3 DNA: TGTGCCAGCAAGAGGGACCCGGTCAATCAGCCCCAGCATTTT; CDR3 protein: CASKRDPVNQPQHF
clone size: many; V gene: TRBV20-1; D gene: .; J gene: TRBJ2-6; CDR3 DNA: TGCAGTGCTAGACGGACTGACGGAACAGGAGGTTACGGGGCCAACGTCCTGACTTTC; CDR3 protein: CSARRTDGTGGYGANVLTF
clone size: .; V gene: TRBV5-1; D gene: .; J gene: TRBJ1-4; CDR3 DNA: TGCGCCAGCAGCCCCAACCGGGCAGGGGCTGAAAAACTGTTTTTT; CDR3 protein: CASSPNRAGAEKLFF